Below, one TCR beta chain is given with its context. Its target is unknown. This CDR3 spans 13 amino acids. The germline CDR1 and CDR2 sequences are LGHNA and YNFKEQ. V lost 0 bases to trimming and J lost 10 bases, with 13 bases between them. This entry is derived from a study of cytomegalovirus exposure and HLA in healthy donors. General study findings and limits: Earlier findings revealed that most TCR beta V segments proved productive either about 87% or about 30% of the time. Likely technical artifact: a cluster of highly shared sequence variants. For TCR beta chains, V- and J-gene trimming was later linked to a missense DCLRE1C variant. Among TCR sequences, most were rare, though some public TCRs appeared in many donors.

Both 60 Vbeta primers and 13 Jbeta primers went into the PCR. Profiled with immunoSEQ multiplex PCR; TCRdb holds only in-frame clones, not every one. The table lists 150,000 to 180,000 clones, over 70% of them singletons. This sequence originates from a man aged 30 to 39 in good health and CMV-seropositive. The sequenced sample was PBMCs. The chain uses TRBV4-2 and TRBJ2-7, with D possibly matching TRBD2 (6 bases). The CDR3 sequence is CASSQDGASEQYF. The CDR3 bases are TGTGCCAGCAGCCAAGATGGGGCTAGCGAACAGTACTTC.